A selection of T cell receptor beta chains follows, all from one sample in a study of control samples from healthy donors and cancer patients. Method: immunoSEQ multiplex PCR; TCRdb's copy keeps in-frame clones and lacks some. The sample contains around 160,000 clones, approximately 93% of which appear only once. Sequenced material: blood. All receptors come from a man between 18 and 29 years old in good health. CDR3s include the opening cysteine and the closing phenylalanine or tryptophan. The D gene is left open where the match is weak. Not every row has a clone size; where given, it reads once, few, many or a size class.

clone_size	j_call	d_call	v_call	cdr3_aa	cdr3_nt
.	TRBJ1-5	.	TRBV27	CASSLRGNQPQHF	TGTGCCAGCAGTTTGCGCGGCAATCAGCCCCAGCATTTT
.	TRBJ2-2	.	TRBV7-7	CASSLGGTGELFF	TGTGCTAGCAGCTTGGGGGGAACCGGGGAGCTGTTTTTT
.	TRBJ1-2	.	TRBV30	CAWSPSVGGYGYTF	TGTGCCTGGAGTCCATCCGTGGGGGGCTATGGCTACACCTTC
.	TRBJ1-2	.	TRBV6-2/TRBV6-3	CASSPDIPSYGYTF	TGTGCCAGCAGCCCCGACATACCCTCCTATGGCTACACCTTC
.	TRBJ2-3	TRBD2	TRBV29-1	CSALLAGGTDTQYF	TGCAGCGCTCTACTAGCGGGGGGGACCGATACGCAGTATTTT
.	TRBJ1-5	TRBD1	TRBV7-2	CASSSGQGNRVGQPQHF	TGTGCCAGCAGCTCTGGACAGGGCAATAGGGTAGGACAGCCCCAGCATTTT
.	TRBJ2-1	TRBD1	TRBV4-1	CASSPRDRGVIGQFF	TGCGCCAGCAGCCCCCGGGACAGGGGAGTTATTGGGCAGTTCTTC
.	TRBJ2-3	.	TRBV4-3	CASSQEGGAGRTDTQYF	TGCGCCAGCAGCCAAGAGGGGGGAGCGGGCCGCACAGATACGCAGTATTTT
.	TRBJ2-1	.	TRBV5-5	CASSRGDRPILGYNEQFF	TGTGCCAGCTCCCGCGGGGACAGACCCATTCTAGGCTACAATGAGCAGTTCTTC
.	TRBJ2-2	.	TRBV7-8	CASSLGVGGLGGTGELFF	TGTGCCAGCAGCTTAGGTGTAGGCGGGCTAGGGGGCACCGGGGAGCTGTTTTTT
.	TRBJ2-7	TRBD1	TRBV6-5	CASSYLGGQGAFEQYF	TGTGCCAGCAGTTATCTTGGTGGGCAGGGGGCTTTCGAGCAGTACTTC
.	TRBJ1-5	.	TRBV14	CASSRLGVNQPQHF	TGTGCCAGCAGCCGTTTGGGGGTAAATCAGCCCCAGCATTTT
.	TRBJ2-7	.	TRBV6-2/TRBV6-3	CASSLLADSYEQYF	TGTGCCAGCAGTTTATTGGCTGATTCCTACGAGCAGTACTTC
.	TRBJ1-4	.	TRBV7-2	CASSSPRSGATNEKLFF	TGTGCCAGCAGCTCACCCCGGAGTGGTGCAACTAATGAAAAACTGTTTTTT
.	TRBJ2-7	.	TRBV19	CASSPRRTGTTYEQYF	TGTGCCAGTAGTCCCCGCAGGACGGGCACCACCTACGAGCAGTACTTC
once	TRBJ1-2	.	TRBV30	CAWSGTNYGYTF	TGTGCCTGGTCCGGGACGAACTATGGCTACACCTTC
.	TRBJ2-1	.	TRBV5-8	CASSSGTSSYNEQFF	TGTGCCAGCAGCTCCGGGACGAGCTCCTACAATGAGCAGTTCTTC
.	TRBJ1-1	.	TRBV5-1	CASRQGSGTEAFF	TGCGCCAGCAGACAGGGATCTGGCACTGAAGCTTTCTTT
.	TRBJ2-1	.	TRBV27	CASSPVRGNEQFF	TGTGCCAGCAGTCCCGTCAGGGGCAATGAGCAGTTCTTC
.	TRBJ1-1	.	TRBV6-2/TRBV6-3	CASSYGPEAFF	TGTGCCAGCAGTTATGGGCCTGAAGCTTTCTTT
.	TRBJ1-5	.	TRBV7-9	CASSATGSSRGGNQPQHF	TGTGCCAGCAGCGCGACCGGGTCCTCAAGAGGAGGCAATCAGCCCCAGCATTTT
.	TRBJ1-2	.	TRBV5-6	CASSAGTRGYGYTF	TGTGCCAGCAGCGCCGGGACAAGAGGCTATGGCTACACCTTC
.	TRBJ1-1	.	TRBV24-1	CATSDGRLNTEAFF	TGTGCCACCAGTGATGGACGGCTGAACACTGAAGCTTTCTTT
.	TRBJ1-2	.	TRBV6-1	CASSEALATSNYGYTF	TGTGCCAGCAGTGAAGCGCTCGCGACGAGTAACTATGGCTACACCTTC
.	TRBJ2-3	TRBD1	TRBV27	CASSPSGQALLSTDTQYF	TGTGCCAGCAGTCCTTCGGGACAGGCTCTACTTAGCACAGATACGCAGTATTTT
once	TRBJ1-4	.	TRBV6-1	CASSENLGKNEKLFF	TGTGCCAGCAGTGAAAATCTCGGAAAGAATGAAAAACTGTTTTTT
.	TRBJ2-7	.	TRBV2	CASSDERRVSEQYF	TGTGCCAGCAGTGACGAGCGTCGGGTTTCCGAGCAGTACTTC
.	TRBJ2-7	.	TRBV11-2	CASSSGPTVLYEQYF	TGTGCCAGCAGTTCCGGGCCTACGGTCCTCTACGAGCAGTACTTC